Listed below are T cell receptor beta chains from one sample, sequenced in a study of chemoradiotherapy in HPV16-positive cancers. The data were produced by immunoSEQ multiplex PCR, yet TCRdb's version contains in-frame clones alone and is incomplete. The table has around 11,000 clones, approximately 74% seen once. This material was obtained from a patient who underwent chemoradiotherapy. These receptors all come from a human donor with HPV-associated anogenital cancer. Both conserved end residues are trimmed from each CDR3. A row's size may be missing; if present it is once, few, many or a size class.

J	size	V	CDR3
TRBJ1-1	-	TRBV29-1	SGGGGGTEAF
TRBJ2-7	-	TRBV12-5	ASGFVPGTPDEQY
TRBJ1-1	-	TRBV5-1	ASSIKENTEAF
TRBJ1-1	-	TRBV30	AWSDPRGQGGNTEAF
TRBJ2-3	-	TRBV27	ASSLVAGTDTQY
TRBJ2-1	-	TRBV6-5	ASSYGGYYNEQF
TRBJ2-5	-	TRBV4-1	ASSQGLRGTSPYQETQY
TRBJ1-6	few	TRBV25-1	ASSEYKGVGSYNSPLH
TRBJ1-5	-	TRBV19	ASSLRVGQPQH
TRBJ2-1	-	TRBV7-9	ASSFPDLRENEQF
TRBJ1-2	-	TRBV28	ASSTSRGHT
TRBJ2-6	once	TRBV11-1	ASSSMGRRPGANVLT
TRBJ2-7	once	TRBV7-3	ASSSTAATYEQY
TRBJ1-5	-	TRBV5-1	ASSFGGNQPQH
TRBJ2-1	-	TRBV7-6	ASSLAGPSGSYNEQF
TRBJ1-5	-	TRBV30	AWSGPPQLGWGNQPQH
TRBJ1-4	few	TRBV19	ASSDTTNEKLF
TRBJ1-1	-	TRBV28	ASSLDRRKYMNTEAF
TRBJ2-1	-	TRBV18	ASSPVIEIQLAVPYNEQF
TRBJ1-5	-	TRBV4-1	ASSPEYNQPQH
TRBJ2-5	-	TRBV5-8	ASSPKGGTQY
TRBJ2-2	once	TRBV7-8	ASSLAQGKAGELF
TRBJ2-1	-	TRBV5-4	ASTGGAGNEQF
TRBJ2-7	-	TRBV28	ASTRLAASVFYEQY
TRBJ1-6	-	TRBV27	ASSLGAQGRNSPLH
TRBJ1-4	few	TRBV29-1	SVESATNEKLF
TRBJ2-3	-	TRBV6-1	ASSQMFGTDTQY
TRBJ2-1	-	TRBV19	ASSLKRGGSNEQF
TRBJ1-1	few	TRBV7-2	ASSLQGRLNTEAF
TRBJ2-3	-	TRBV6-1	ASSDGGLAETDTQY
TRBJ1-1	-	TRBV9	ASSAAGGNTEAF
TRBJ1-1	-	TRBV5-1	ASSHGQGIGITEAF
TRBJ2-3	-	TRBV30	AWSGGWGTDTQY
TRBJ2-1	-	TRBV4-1	ASSQGGTSGREGKF
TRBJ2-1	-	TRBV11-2	ASRVSREAPHEQF
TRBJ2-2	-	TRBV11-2	ASSPRMNTGELF
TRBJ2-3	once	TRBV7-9	ASSPSAFLAVNTDTQY
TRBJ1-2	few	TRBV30	AWSDVNLYT
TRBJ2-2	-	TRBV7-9	ASSSGTTGELF